These T cell receptor beta chains were read from a single sample in a study of T cell repertoires in cytomegalovirus infection. TCRdb re-derived calls from the reads in MiXCR, one entry per CDR3 protein. The sample records about 260,000 distinct CDR3 sequences, approximately 13% being singletons. The sample consisted of PBMCs. The source is a human donor in good health (CMV status not recorded). Some clones in this sample may be carry-over from other donors' samples. Both conserved end residues are part of each CDR3. Fields, in order: clone size, J gene, D gene, V gene, CDR3 DNA, CDR3 protein. D genes are given only for firm matches. Clone size is not always given. Where it is, it says once, few, many or a class for expanded clones.

size: many; J: TRBJ2-1; D: TRBD2; V: TRBV4-1; DNA: TGCGCCAGCAGCCAAGAGGGGACTAGCGCTTTCAATGAGCAGTTCTTC; CDR3: CASSQEGTSAFNEQFF
size: many; J: TRBJ1-5; D: -; V: TRBV7-2; DNA: TGTGCCAGCAGCTTAGGGGACACTAGCAATCAGCCCCAGCATTTT; CDR3: CASSLGDTSNQPQHF
size: -; J: TRBJ2-2; D: -; V: TRBV18; DNA: TGTGCCAGCTCACCACAAAATCCCAGTCCCAACACCGGGGAGCTGTTTTTT; CDR3: CASSPQNPSPNTGELFF
size: -; J: TRBJ2-7; D: TRBD2; V: TRBV20-1; DNA: TGCAGTGCCCACCTCATCGCGCGCGGGAGGGACTACGAGCAGTACTTC; CDR3: CSAHLIARGRDYEQYF
size: many; J: TRBJ2-1; D: -; V: TRBV7-8; DNA: TGTGCCAGCAACCCCGGGGGTGCGGACAATGAGCAGTTCTTC; CDR3: CASNPGGADNEQFF
size: many; J: TRBJ1-2; D: -; V: TRBV28; DNA: TGTGCCAGCAGTTCGGTGGGCTACACCTTC; CDR3: CASSSVGYTF
size: -; J: TRBJ2-7; D: -; V: TRBV18; DNA: TGTGCCAGCTCACCGGGGGACGGAAGCTCCTACGAGCAGTACTTC; CDR3: CASSPGDGSSYEQYF
size: few; J: TRBJ2-1; D: TRBD1; V: TRBV7-9; DNA: TGTGCCAGCAGCCTAGACAGGGGCCCTGCCGGGCAGTTCTTC; CDR3: CASSLDRGPAGQFF
size: few; J: TRBJ1-1; D: TRBD1; V: TRBV2; DNA: TGTGCCAACCCCACTTGGGACAGCCGAAACACTGAAGCTTTCTTT; CDR3: CANPTWDSRNTEAFF
size: -; J: TRBJ2-1; D: TRBD2; V: TRBV20-1; DNA: TGCAGTGCCAGGGGGACTAGCGGGAGTGGGGAGCAGTTCTTC; CDR3: CSARGTSGSGEQFF
size: few; J: TRBJ2-3; D: -; V: TRBV28; DNA: TGTGCCAGCAGTTGGGGGGCGTCAGATACGCAGTATTTT; CDR3: CASSWGASDTQYF
size: few; J: TRBJ2-2; D: -; V: TRBV5-6; DNA: TGTGCCAGCAGCTTGTTTACCGCGGGGGCAGGCCCTAGCACCGGGGAGCTGTTTTTT; CDR3: CASSLFTAGAGPSTGELFF
size: few; J: TRBJ2-1; D: -; V: TRBV20-1; DNA: TGCAGTGCTAGAGGAGGGTTCGGTGAGCAGTTCTTC; CDR3: CSARGGFGEQFF
size: -; J: TRBJ2-1; D: TRBD1; V: TRBV4-3; DNA: TGCGCCAGCAGCCAAGACAGGGGGCTAGACAATAAGCAGTTCTTC; CDR3: CASSQDRGLDNKQFF
size: few; J: TRBJ2-3; D: -; V: TRBV20-1; DNA: TGCAGTGCTAGAGTGACTAAGCGGGCTAGCACAGATACGCAGTATTTT; CDR3: CSARVTKRASTDTQYF
size: -; J: TRBJ2-1; D: -; V: TRBV27; DNA: TGTGCCAGCAGTTTCGGTGTGAGTCAAGCGAAAGCCTACAATGAGCAGTTCTTC; CDR3: CASSFGVSQAKAYNEQFF
size: many; J: TRBJ1-5; D: -; V: TRBV7-2; DNA: TGTGCCAGCAGCTTGAACAGGGCGGGTCAGCCCCAGCATTTT; CDR3: CASSLNRAGQPQHF
size: many; J: TRBJ2-5; D: TRBD2; V: TRBV20-1; DNA: TGCAGTGTGGCGACTAGCGCTTCAGAGACCCAGTACTTC; CDR3: CSVATSASETQYF
size: -; J: TRBJ2-5; D: TRBD1; V: TRBV2; DNA: TGTGCCAGCCCCTCTGACAGGGGGGGAAGAGAGACCCAGTACTTC; CDR3: CASPSDRGGRETQYF
size: -; J: TRBJ2-1; D: -; V: TRBV29-1; DNA: TGCAGCGTTGGGGCCGGGTACAATGAGCAGTTCTTC; CDR3: CSVGAGYNEQFF
size: many; J: TRBJ2-1; D: -; V: TRBV7-6; DNA: TGTGCCAGCAGCTTGTCAGGGGGGGCTTACAATGAGCAGTTCTTC; CDR3: CASSLSGGAYNEQFF
size: -; J: TRBJ2-1; D: -; V: TRBV5-4; DNA: TGTGCCAGCAGCTTCGGCAGGGCAAATGAGCAGTTCTTC; CDR3: CASSFGRANEQFF
size: -; J: TRBJ1-2; D: -; V: TRBV10-3; DNA: TGTGCCATCAGTGACAGGGACGTAGGCTACACCTTC; CDR3: CAISDRDVGYTF
size: many; J: TRBJ2-7; D: TRBD2; V: TRBV9; DNA: TGTGCCAGCAGCCGGACTAGCGAAGAACCCTACGAGCAGTACTTC; CDR3: CASSRTSEEPYEQYF
size: many; J: TRBJ2-7; D: -; V: TRBV7-2; DNA: TGTGCCAGCAGCTCCTTTGCCTACGAGCAGTACTTC; CDR3: CASSSFAYEQYF
size: -; J: TRBJ2-3; D: TRBD2; V: TRBV7-2; DNA: TGTGCCAGCAGCTTTCGGCTTAGCGGGGAAGATACGCAGTATTTT; CDR3: CASSFRLSGEDTQYF
size: many; J: TRBJ2-7; D: -; V: TRBV14; DNA: TGTGCCAGCAGCCAAGAAGATTGGGGGGCCAACGAGCAGTACTTC; CDR3: CASSQEDWGANEQYF
size: many; J: TRBJ1-1; D: -; V: TRBV5-1; DNA: TGTGCCAGCAGCCTAGGGAGTGGCACTGAAGCTTTCTTT; CDR3: CASSLGSGTEAFF
size: -; J: TRBJ2-1; D: -; V: TRBV13; DNA: TGTGCCAGCAGCTTAAGTACAACCTACAATGAGCAGTTCTTC; CDR3: CASSLSTTYNEQFF
size: -; J: TRBJ2-7; D: -; V: TRBV7-8; DNA: TGTGCCAGCAGCCCCTCTCGGGACGCCTCCTACGAGCAGTACTTC; CDR3: CASSPSRDASYEQYF
size: many; J: TRBJ2-5; D: -; V: TRBV7-2; DNA: TGTGCCAGCAGTCAGGGGTGGGCCGAGACCCAGTACTTC; CDR3: CASSQGWAETQYF
size: many; J: TRBJ2-7; D: TRBD1; V: TRBV6-6; DNA: TGTGCCAGCAGTTATACAGGGGGATACGAGCAGTACTTC; CDR3: CASSYTGGYEQYF
size: many; J: TRBJ2-1; D: TRBD2; V: TRBV7-2; DNA: TGTGCCAGCAGCCGTCAGCGGGGGAGCTACAATGAGCAGTTCTTC; CDR3: CASSRQRGSYNEQFF
size: few; J: TRBJ1-1; D: -; V: TRBV7-9; DNA: TGTGCCAGCAGCTTAGTGGGCCCCGGGTGGGCTGAAGCTTTCTTT; CDR3: CASSLVGPGWAEAFF
size: -; J: TRBJ2-1; D: -; V: TRBV5-5; DNA: TGTGCCAGCAGCTTGGATCCTAGTTTTGATGAGCAGTTCTTC; CDR3: CASSLDPSFDEQFF
size: -; J: TRBJ1-6; D: TRBD1; V: TRBV20-1; DNA: TGCAGTGCTAGAGTCTCGACAGGGAAAAGCTCACCCCTCCACTTT; CDR3: CSARVSTGKSSPLHF
size: few; J: TRBJ2-1; D: -; V: TRBV19; DNA: TGTGCCAGTAGTATCTCTCCAATAGGTTCCAATGAGCAGTTCTTC; CDR3: CASSISPIGSNEQFF
size: -; J: TRBJ2-3; D: TRBD1; V: TRBV2; DNA: TGTGCCAGCAGGGAGACAGGGAGCACAGATACGCAGTATTTT; CDR3: CASRETGSTDTQYF
size: many; J: TRBJ2-7; D: -; V: TRBV11-2; DNA: TGTGCCAGCAGCCCCCTATGGGGGGGCCTCTACGAGCAGTACTTC; CDR3: CASSPLWGGLYEQYF
size: many; J: TRBJ1-1; D: TRBD1; V: TRBV12-3/TRBV12-4; DNA: TGTGCCAGCAGTCGGAGGGACAGCCCAAGCACTGAAGCTTTCTTT; CDR3: CASSRRDSPSTEAFF